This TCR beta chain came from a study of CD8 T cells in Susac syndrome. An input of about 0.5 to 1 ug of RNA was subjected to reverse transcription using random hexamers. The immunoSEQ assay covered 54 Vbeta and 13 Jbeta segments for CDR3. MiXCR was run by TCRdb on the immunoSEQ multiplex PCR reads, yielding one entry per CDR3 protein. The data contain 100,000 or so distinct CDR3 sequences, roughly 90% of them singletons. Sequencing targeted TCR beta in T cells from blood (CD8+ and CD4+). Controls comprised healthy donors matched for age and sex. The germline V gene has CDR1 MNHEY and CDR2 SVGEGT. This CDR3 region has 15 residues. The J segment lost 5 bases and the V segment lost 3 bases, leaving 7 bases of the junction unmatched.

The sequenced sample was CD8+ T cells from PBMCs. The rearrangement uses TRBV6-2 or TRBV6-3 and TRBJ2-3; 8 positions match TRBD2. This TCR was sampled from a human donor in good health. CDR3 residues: CASSYEGLAGDTQYF. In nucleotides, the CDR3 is TGTGCCAGCAGTTATGAAGGACTAGCTGGAGATACGCAGTATTTT.